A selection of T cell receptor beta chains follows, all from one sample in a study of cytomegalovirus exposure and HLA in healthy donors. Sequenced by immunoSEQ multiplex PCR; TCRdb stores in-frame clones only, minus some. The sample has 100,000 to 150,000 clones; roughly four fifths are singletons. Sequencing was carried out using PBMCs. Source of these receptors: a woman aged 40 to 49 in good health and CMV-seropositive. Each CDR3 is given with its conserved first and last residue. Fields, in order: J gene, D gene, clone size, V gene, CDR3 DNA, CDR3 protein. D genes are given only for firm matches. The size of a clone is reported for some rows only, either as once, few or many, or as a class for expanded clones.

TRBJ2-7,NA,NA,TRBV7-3,TGTGCCAGCAGCGCTATGCCAGGAAGCTACGAGCAGTACTTC,CASSAMPGSYEQYF
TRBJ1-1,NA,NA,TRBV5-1,TGCGCCAGCAGCTTGGTGGCGGGGGCGAGCACTGAAGCTTTCTTT,CASSLVAGASTEAFF
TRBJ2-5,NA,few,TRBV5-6,TGTGCCAGCAGCTTGGCCGAGCGACAGTACTTC,CASSLAERQYF
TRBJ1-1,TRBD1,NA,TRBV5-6,TGTGCCAGCAGCCTGACAGGGGGGGGCACTGAAGCTTTCTTT,CASSLTGGGTEAFF
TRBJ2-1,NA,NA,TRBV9,TGTGCCAGCAGCGTAGGTGGGCAGGGACACTCCTACAATGAGCAGTTCTTC,CASSVGGQGHSYNEQFF
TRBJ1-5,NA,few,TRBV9,TGTGCCAGCAGCGTGGGAGGGGGGTTGCAAGGTCAGCCCCAGCATTTT,CASSVGGGLQGQPQHF
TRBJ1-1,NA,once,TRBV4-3,TGCGCCAGCAGCCAAAATTCAAACACTGAAGCTTTCTTT,CASSQNSNTEAFF
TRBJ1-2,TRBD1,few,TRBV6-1,TGTGCCAGCAGTCTAGGACAGGGTGGCTACACCTTC,CASSLGQGGYTF
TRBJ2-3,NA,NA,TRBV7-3,TGTGCCAGCAGCCTGGTCGGGGGGCTTGTTGATACGCAGTATTTT,CASSLVGGLVDTQYF
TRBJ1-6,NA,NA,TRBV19,TGTGCCAGTAGTCTACAAGGCCCGGGGAATAATTCACCCCTCCACTTT,CASSLQGPGNNSPLHF